This is a list of T cell receptor beta chains from one sample in a study of response to subunit inactivated influenza vaccine. TCRdb analysed the RT-PCR reads with MiXCR anew, one entry per CDR3 protein. The sample contains 710,000 or so distinct CDR3 sequences, less than 20% of which appear only once. This sample comprised PBMCs from blood, obtained roughly 13 days after vaccination. These receptors were obtained from a man aged 50-60 years who received an inactivated influenza vaccine. Both conserved end residues are trimmed from each CDR3.

TRBV20-1,SATRTSGMYEQY
TRBV7-8,ASSLVGGRPLNAEAF
TRBV19,ASSRTATNTGELF
TRBV28,ASSSKTGTPRNQPQH
TRBV7-9,ASSLIGRRETQY
TRBV5-1,ASSLAALQETQY
TRBV6-2/TRBV6-3,ASRQNYGYT
TRBV7-2,ASTLTGVQETQY
TRBV11-2,ASSWPGAGTGFSGELF
TRBV30,AWSVHQVREQY
TRBV5-6,ASSFGSGGGNEQF
TRBV7-2,ASSLVTGGSGELF
TRBV7-9,ASSAETSTDTQY
TRBV5-4,ASSPGTGVGETQY
TRBV20-1,SARIAGRNEQF
TRBV18,ASSPPGSTYEQY
TRBV19,ASSIGTDLTYEQY